This entry describes one TCR beta chain. Sequencing used immunoSEQ multiplex PCR; TCRdb keeps in-frame clones, though not all of them. Of tens of thousands of clones listed, approximately 91% are singletons. The data belong to a study of T cell changes during pregnancy in multiple sclerosis. Trimming took 0 bases from V and 4 from J, leaving 12 bases between them. Germline V gives CDR1 LGHNA, CDR2 YSLEER. The CDR3 loop spans 15 amino acids. This specimen consisted of peripheral blood, obtained in the third trimester of pregnancy. This rearrangement joins TRBV4-3 to TRBJ1-1; D is unresolved. The clonotype originates from a female donor with multiple sclerosis, enrolled in a pregnancy study. This chain's CDR3 is CASSQEEGLTTEAFF. CDR3 sequence (DNA): TGCGCCAGCAGCCAAGAGGAGGGCTTGACCACTGAAGCTTTCTTT.